This T cell receptor (beta chain) was observed in a study of tumor-infiltrating lymphocytes in primary liver carcinoma. Study background: Sample counts of productive TCRbeta reads spanned roughly 3.65 to 8 million; these counts were similar across tissue types.

As for this clonotype: The antigen remains undetermined. One junction end disagrees with the germline gene, perhaps due to a read error.

With a constant-region primer, TCR beta cDNA was made from approximately 500 ng of total RNA. ARM-PCR was slightly modified, and three nested multiplex PCR rounds with it gave rise to the TCR beta libraries. TCRdb redid the calling of the multiplex PCR reads with MiXCR, one entry per CDR3 protein. This sample has fewer than 350,000 distinct CDR3 sequences; about 62% occur once, and the top ten carry roughly 9%. The study, taken as a whole, reports: In the absence of sorting, bulk samples left CD4+ and CD8+ repertoires uncompared.

RNA isolated from unsorted whole blood supplied the blood RNA, with germline DNA also extracted. Presurgery, about 4 milliliters of peripheral blood were collected. Sequences were obtained from peripheral blood. The sequence came from a man aged 35-49 years with primary liver carcinoma and hepatitis B virus infection.

CDR3 in amino acids: CTSNSGVGIQETQYF. The CDR3 coding sequence is TGTACCAGCAACTCAGGGGTCGGGATACAAGAGACCCAGTACTTC. This chain uses TRBV11-2 with TRBJ2-5; D possibly corresponds to TRBD1 (6 bases). Germline V CDR1 and CDR2: SGHAT, FQNNGV. This CDR3 comprises 15 residues.